Presented here are 24 T cell receptor beta chains from one specimen sequenced in a study of blood T cell repertoires in COVID-19. Assay: immunoSEQ multiplex PCR; the TCRdb copy retains only in-frame clones and omits some. The sample consists of some 300,000 clones, 85% of them appearing once. The specimen sequenced was peripheral blood. The receptors here all came from a woman aged 45-59 years with active or convalescent COVID-19.

The rearrangement joins TRBV5-1 to TRBJ2-7, with 9 bases aligning to TRBD1. The CDR3 consists of 14 residues. V dropped 4 bases and J dropped 5; count of bases not matched to a gene: 7. Germline-derived CDR1 and CDR2 are SGHRS and YFSETQ. CDR3 sequence: CASSLGTGSHEQYF. CDR3 bases: TGCGCCAGCAGCCTAGGGACAGGGTCCCACGAGCAGTACTTC.

The rearrangement uses TRBV5-6 and TRBJ2-5, with 10 positions matching TRBD2. V gave up 4 bases and J gave up 4 bases; unmatched junction bases: 4. The CDR3 extends over 14 amino acids. CDR1 is SGHDT and CDR2 is YYEEEE in the germline V gene. The CDR3 DNA is TGTGCCAGCAGCCTCCTAGCGGGAGTAGAGACCCAGTACTTC. Amino acid sequence: CASSLLAGVETQYF.

This clone was observed a single time. The chain has TRBV28 and TRBJ2-1, with 7 bases matching TRBD1. Germline loops: CDR1 MDHEN, CDR2 SYDVKM. Unmatched junction bases numbered 6, after V lost 4 bases and J lost 0 bases. The CDR3 totals 16 residues. This CDR3 reads CASSSPGTASYNEQFF. As DNA, the CDR3 is TGTGCCAGCAGTTCGCCCGGGACAGCCTCCTACAATGAGCAGTTCTTC.

Concerning this clone: Other nucleotide sequences from this sample produce the same CDR3. The CDR3, as DNA: TGTGCCTGGAGTGTACTAACAGGGACAGAAGCTTTCTTT. Amino acids: CAWSVLTGTEAFF. The gene calls are TRBV30 and TRBJ1-1, with D possibly TRBD1 on 6 matching bases. V shed 0 bases and J shed 8 bases, with 13 bases lying between them. CDR1 and CDR2 from the germline V gene are GTSNPN and SVGIG (reference sequence). There are 13 residues in the CDR3.

The chain employs TRBV13 and TRBJ2-5, with D possibly TRBD2 on 5 matching bases. This CDR3 comprises 15 residues. Germline V gives CDR1 PRHDT, CDR2 FYEKMQ (reference sequence). V shed 1 base and J shed 3 bases, with 12 bases lying between them. The CDR3 nucleotides are TGTGCCAGCAGCTTAGAAGACTACCTGAAAGAGACCCAGTACTTC. It codes for CASSLEDYLKETQYF.

The rearrangement links TRBV5-1 to TRBJ2-1, with 9 bases lining up with TRBD2. From germline, CDR1 is SGHRS and CDR2 YFSETQ. The CDR3 is 16 residues long. Unmatched junction bases numbered 7, after V lost 4 bases and J lost 2 bases. CDR3: CASSTFSGSPYNEQFF. CDR3 nucleotides: TGCGCCAGCAGCACTTTTAGCGGGAGTCCCTACAATGAGCAGTTCTTC.

V is TRBV2 and J is TRBJ2-1; 8 positions agree with TRBD1. Germline CDR1 and CDR2: SNHLY and FYNNEI. The CDR3 loop spans 13 amino acids. With V trimmed by 3 bases and J by 9 bases, 4 bases remained unmatched. The CDR3 protein is CASSDTGGLEQFF. For the CDR3, the DNA is TGTGCCAGCAGTGATACAGGGGGGCTTGAGCAGTTCTTC.

The chain links TRBV5-1 to TRBJ2-1, with TRBD2 identical over 9 bases. Germline trimming cut 0 bases from V and 4 bases from J; bases unmatched to any gene: 2. Germline-derived CDR1 and CDR2 are SGHRS and YFSETQ. This CDR3 comprises 15 residues. The CDR3 region is CASSLETSGYNEQFF. CDR3 sequence (DNA): TGCGCCAGCAGCTTGGAGACTAGCGGTTACAATGAGCAGTTCTTC.

The chain has TRBV14 and TRBJ1-2, with D possibly TRBD1 on 5 matching bases. The CDR3 sequence is 16 residues long. Trimming removed 0 bases at V and 4 bases at J, with 15 bases between. Germline CDR1 and CDR2: SGHDN and FVKESK. CDR3 nucleotides: TGTGCCAGCAGCCAAGAAGAAGACAGTGTTATCTATGGCTACACCTTC. It is translated as CASSQEEDSVIYGYTF. The variable domain in full, with the rest retrieved from reference TRBV14 and TRBJ1-2, is EAGVTQFPSHSVIEKGQTVTLRCDPISGHDNLYWYRRVMGKEIKFLLHFVKESKQDESGMPNNRFLAERTGGTYSTLKVQPAELEDSGVYFCASSQEEDSVIYGYTFGSGTRLTVV.

This chain links TRBV5-1 with TRBJ1-1; TRBD1 matches at 9 bases. The germline CDR1 and CDR2 sequences are SGHRS and YFSETQ. Trimming cost V 0 bases and J 6 bases; bases outside gene matches: 3. CDR3 length: 14 amino acids. The CDR3 nucleotides are TGCGCCAGCAGCTTGGAGACAGGGGGGGCTGAAGCTTTCTTT. Protein sequence: CASSLETGGAEAFF.

The V and J genes are TRBV19 and TRBJ2-1, with 9 bases aligning to TRBD2. V shed 0 bases, J shed 6 bases, and the junction held 6 bases outside the gene matches. The CDR3 spans 16 residues. The germline CDR1 and CDR2 sequences are LNHDA and SQIVND (reference sequence). The CDR3 loop is CASSIDDAGGPNEQFF. The CDR3 region has the DNA TGTGCCAGTAGTATAGATGACGCGGGAGGGCCCAATGAGCAGTTCTTC.

This chain connects TRBV19 to TRBJ1-2; 7 nucleotides line up with TRBD1. V gave up 7 bases and J gave up 3 bases; unmatched junction bases: 20. Germline V gene sequence: CDR1 LNHDA, CDR2 SQIVND (reference sequence). The CDR3 sequence is 18 residues long. The CDR3 DNA reads as TGTGCCAGTACCAAAAACCTCCGGGACAGACGCGGAGACTATGGCTACACCTTC. This encodes CASTKNLRDRRGDYGYTF.

The sample holds one count of this clone. The J gene is TRBJ2-5, the V gene TRBV28; D perhaps matches TRBD1 (7 bases). CDR1 is MDHEN and CDR2 is SYDVKM in the germline V gene. The CDR3 consists of 15 residues. Deletions cut 8 bases from V and 3 bases from J, with 19 bases between. The CDR3 loop reads CASLAGTVVKETQYF. In nucleotides, the CDR3 is TGTGCCAGCCTTGCGGGGACAGTAGTGAAAGAGACCCAGTACTTC.

This clone has just a few counts. The chain has TRBV18 and TRBJ1-5, with a weak D call TRBD1 (6 bases). The CDR3 loop spans 15 amino acids. Trimming left V 2 bases short and J 2 bases short, with 10 bases between. In germline, CDR1 is KGHSH, CDR2 LQKENI. In DNA form, the CDR3 reads TGTGCCAGCTCACCAGGGGGCTTCGGCAATCAGCCCCAGCATTTT. Protein: CASSPGGFGNQPQHF. Complete variable domain (other parts from reference TRBV18 and TRBJ1-5): NAGVMQNPRHLVRRRGQEARLRCSPMKGHSHVYWYRQLPEEGLKFMVYLQKENIIDESGMPKERFSAEFPKEGPSILRIQQVVRGDSAAYFCASSPGGFGNQPQHFGDGTRLSIL.

The V gene is TRBV2, the J gene TRBJ1-4; no clear D gene. Germline values: CDR1 SNHLY, CDR2 FYNNEI. The V gene lost 8 bases and the J gene lost 8 bases, with 15 bases spanning the gap. The CDR3 spans 13 residues. CDR3 nucleotides: TGTGCCAGCGTTACAGAGAGGAGGGAAAAACTGTTTTTT. It encodes CASVTERREKLFF. The full variable domain, with the rest looked up from reference TRBV2 and TRBJ1-4, is EPEVTQTPSHQVTQMGQEVILRCVPISNHLYFYWYRQILGQKVEFLVSFYNNEISEKSEIFDDQFSVERPDGSNFTLKIRSTKLEDSAMYFCASVTERREKLFFGSGTQLSVL.

The V call is TRBV6-4, the J call TRBJ2-1; 8 positions agree with TRBD2. The CDR3 covers 15 residues. V dropped 5 bases and J dropped 9; count of bases not matched to a gene: 12. Germline assignment: CDR1 MRHNA and CDR2 SNTAGT. The CDR3 loop reads CASSSMGLVGGEQFF. The CDR3 nucleotides are TGTGCCAGCAGTTCGATGGGACTAGTCGGGGGTGAGCAGTTCTTC.

The chain employs TRBV20-1 and TRBJ1-1; D possibly corresponds to TRBD1 (6 bases). Germline CDR1 reads DFQATT; CDR2 reads SNEGSKA (reference sequence). This CDR3 region has 13 residues. Trimming pared 6 bases from V and 1 base from J, leaving 12 bases between. The CDR3 region has the DNA TGCAGTGCGAGTCAGGGGCGGAACACTGAAGCTTTCTTT. Translating gives CSASQGRNTEAFF.

In this sample, this clone turned up many times. This chain links TRBV5-4 with TRBJ2-7; 7 bases are shared with TRBD2. This CDR3 is built from 15 residues. V dropped 3 bases and J dropped 3; count of bases not matched to a gene: 9. Germline V gene sequence: CDR1 SGHNT, CDR2 YYREEE (reference sequence). The chain's CDR3 is CASSSTGRENYEQYF. The CDR3 DNA sequence: TGTGCCAGCAGCTCTACCGGGCGGGAGAACTACGAGCAGTACTTC.

The J gene is TRBJ1-2, the V gene TRBV6-5; maybe TRBD1 (6 bases). V was trimmed by 6 bases and J by 8 bases, leaving 22 bases between them. Per the germline V gene, CDR1 is MNHEY and CDR2 is SVGAGI. CDR3 length: 15 amino acids. CDR3 protein: CASRPLSGGFEGYTF. CDR3 bases: TGTGCCAGCAGACCCCTCTCTGGGGGCTTTGAAGGCTACACCTTC.

The V call is TRBV28, the J call TRBJ1-5; TRBD1 matches at 7 bases. With 10 bases clipped from V and 3 bases from J, the junction kept 9 bases outside the gene matches. The CDR3 contains 14 residues. Germline-derived CDR1 and CDR2 are MDHEN and SYDVKM. In DNA, the CDR3 is TGTGCCATACGTGAGACAGGGCACAATCAGCCCCAGCATTTT. Translated, it gives CAIRETGHNQPQHF.

The chain uses TRBV21-1 and TRBJ2-3; the DNA was not compared with TRBD2, the D call given in the table. TRBV21-1 is noted as a pseudogene. The CDR3 extends over 21 amino acids. The CDR3 region is CASSKAQDSGRGERSTDTQYF. CDR3 nucleotides: TGTGCCAGCAGCAAAGCGCAGGATAGCGGGAGGGGAGAACGGAGCACAGATACGCAGTATTTT.

This clone was seen once. The chain links TRBV5-1 to TRBJ2-5; unclear D gene. The CDR3 is 15 residues long. V lost 1 base, J lost 5 bases, and 15 bases lay in between. Germline CDR1 is SGHRS and CDR2 is YFSETQ. In DNA form, the CDR3 reads TGCGCCAGCAGCTTGAGCCTAGTCAAGCAGGAGACCCAGTACTTC. This gives the protein CASSLSLVKQETQYF.

The chain combines TRBV27 with TRBJ1-1; D not resolved. The germline CDR1 and CDR2 sequences are MNHEY and SMNVEV (reference sequence). The germline V and J ends were trimmed by 3 bases and 3 bases, with 11 bases remaining between them. CDR3 length: 14 amino acids. The CDR3 DNA reads TGTGCCAGCAGTTTGAGACGCCGGGACACTGAAGCTTTCTTT. Translation gives CASSLRRRDTEAFF.

The chain uses TRBV28 and TRBJ1-6; the D gene is possibly TRBD1 (5 bases). The length of the CDR3 is 12 residues. Germline V gene lookup returns CDR1 MDHEN and CDR2 SYDVKM. V was shortened by 5 bases and J by 9 bases, with 8 bases between the two germline ends. For the CDR3, the DNA is TGTGCCAGCAGTCCGGGGGGTTCACCCCTCCACTTT. Translation gives CASSPGGSPLHF.